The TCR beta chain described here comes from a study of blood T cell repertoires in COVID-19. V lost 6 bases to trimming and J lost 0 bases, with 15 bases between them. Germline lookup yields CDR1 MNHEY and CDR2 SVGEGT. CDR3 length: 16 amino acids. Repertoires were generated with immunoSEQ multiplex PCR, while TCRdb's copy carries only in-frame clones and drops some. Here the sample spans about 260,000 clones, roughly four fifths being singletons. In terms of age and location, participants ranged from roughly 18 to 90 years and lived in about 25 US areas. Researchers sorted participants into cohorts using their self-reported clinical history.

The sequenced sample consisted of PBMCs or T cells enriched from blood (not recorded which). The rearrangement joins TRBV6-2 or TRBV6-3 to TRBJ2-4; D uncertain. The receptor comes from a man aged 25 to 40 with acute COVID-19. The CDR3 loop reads CASSQNTILAKNIQYF. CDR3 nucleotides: TGTGCCAGCAGCCAGAATACAATCCTAGCCAAAAACATTCAGTACTTC.